The 21 T cell receptor beta chains in this list originate from one sample, sequenced in a study of blood T cells in healthy people across ages. The second PCR ran roughly 7 to 12 cycles with a sample-barcoded 5' primer and J-beta primers. TCRdb fed the 5' RACE reads into MiXCR, producing one record per CDR3 protein. The repertoire holds about 830,000 distinct CDR3 sequences, with approximately 65% as singletons. The sample taken for sequencing was blood. Every receptor here comes from a man in his thirties or forties in good health.

The chain uses TRBV5-1 and TRBJ1-2; perhaps TRBD1 as D (5 bases). The CDR3 is made up of 13 amino acids. Germline V gene lookup returns CDR1 SGHRS and CDR2 YFSETQ. The ends were cut back, 5 bases at V and 4 bases at J, with 12 bases in the middle. CDR3 loop: CASRLRGGYGYTF. The CDR3 nucleotides are TGCGCCAGCAGGTTGAGGGGAGGCTATGGCTACACCTTC. The full variable domain, completed using reference TRBV5-1 and TRBJ1-2, is KAGVTQTPRYLIKTRGQQVTLSCSPISGHRSVSWYQQTPGQGLQFLFEYFSETQRNKGNFPGRFSGRQFSNSRSEMNVSTLELGDSALYLCASRLRGGYGYTFGSGTRLTVV.

V and J are TRBV10-3 and TRBJ2-7; 8 bases are a match to TRBD1. The CDR3 sequence is 14 residues long. Trimming cost V 9 bases and J 1 base; bases outside gene matches: 8. Germline-derived CDR1 and CDR2 are ENHRY and SYGVKD. CDR3 DNA: TGTGCCATTTCCGGGACAGGAAAGTCCTACGAGCAGTACTTC. It encodes CAISGTGKSYEQYF.

This chain connects TRBV20-1 to TRBJ1-2; the D is unclear. Trimming shortened V by 7 bases and J by 0 bases, and 9 bases separated the two germline ends. CDR3 length equals 12 residues. CDR1 is DFQATT and CDR2 is SNEGSKA in the germline V gene (reference sequence). CDR3 amino acids: CSGPGPNYGYTF. In DNA form, the CDR3 reads TGCAGTGGCCCGGGTCCTAACTATGGCTACACCTTC.

This clonotype has just a few counts. This chain connects TRBV12-3 or TRBV12-4 to TRBJ2-7, with 9 bases identical to TRBD1. The closer fit of TRBJ2-5 to the DNA end suggests the J call may be wrong. This CDR3 contains 14 residues. The CDR3 region is CASSFRDRGETQYF. The CDR3 DNA is TGTGCCAGCAGTTTTCGTGACAGGGGGGAGACCCAGTACTTC.

The CDR3 spells CASSHGTSTDTQYF. The CDR3 nucleotides are TGTGCCAGCAGTCACGGGACAAGCACAGATACGCAGTATTTT. The rearrangement joins TRBV6-2 or TRBV6-3 to TRBJ2-3; perhaps TRBD1 as D (6 bases). CDR1 and CDR2 (germline): MNHEY, SVGEGT. The CDR3 has 14 amino acids. With 5 bases removed from V and 0 bases from J, the gap between germline ends came to 9 bases.

This chain uses TRBV7-2 with TRBJ2-4; TRBD1 aligns across 10 bases. The DNA end is a closer match to TRBJ2-7, so the J assignment may be wrong. Germline-derived CDR1 and CDR2 are SGHTA and FQGNSA. The CDR3 contains 16 residues. The CDR3 region has the DNA TGTGCCAGCAGCCTATTCCCGGGACAGGGGTTCGACGAGCAGTACTTC. Amino acid sequence: CASSLFPGQGFDEQYF.

The chain employs TRBV2 and TRBJ2-7, with 11 nucleotides matching TRBD1. The ends lost 4 bases at V and 5 bases at J; junction bases unmatched: 7. Germline CDR1 reads SNHLY; CDR2 reads FYNNEI. This CDR3 has 15 amino acids. CDR3 protein: CASSARTGGLDEQYF. The CDR3 DNA sequence: TGTGCCAGCAGTGCCCGGACAGGGGGCTTAGACGAGCAGTACTTC.

The chain carries TRBV7-2 and TRBJ1-5; 9 bases are shared with TRBD1. V shed 4 bases, J shed 2 bases, and the junction held 0 bases outside the gene matches. The CDR3 spans 14 residues. From germline, CDR1 is SGHTA and CDR2 FQGNSA. In DNA, the CDR3 is TGTGCCAGCAGCTGGACAGGGGGCAATCAGCCCCAGCATTTT. Amino acid sequence: CASSWTGGNQPQHF.

The table lists this clonotype with a few counts. In DNA form, the CDR3 reads TGTGCCAGCAGCGTAGAAGGAGATGAGCAGTTCTTC. It specifies CASSVEGDEQFF. The chain carries TRBV9 and TRBJ2-1, with D uncertain. Trimming removed 0 bases from V and 8 bases from J, with 6 bases in between. The CDR3 totals 12 residues. Germline values: CDR1 SGDLS, CDR2 YYNGEE. Looking up the rest from reference TRBV9 and TRBJ2-1 gives the full variable domain: DSGVTQTPKHLITATGQRVTLRCSPRSGDLSVYWYQQSLDQGLQFLIQYYNGEERAKGNILERFSAQQFPDLHSELNLSSLELGDSALYFCASSVEGDEQFFGPGTRLTVL.

The genes are TRBV6-2 or TRBV6-3 and TRBJ1-6; a weak D match, TRBD1 (5 bases). Per the germline V gene, CDR1 is MNHEY and CDR2 is SVGEGT. The V end was cut by 5 bases, the J end by 5 bases, with 10 bases between. The CDR3 extends over 14 amino acids. The CDR3 DNA reads TGTGCCAGCAGTGACAGCAGAAATAATTCACCCCTCCACTTT. It is translated as CASSDSRNNSPLHF.

This clonotype has only one observation. The germline gene is not matched at one end of the junction; a read error may be the cause. The chain employs TRBV27 and TRBJ2-6, with D possibly being TRBD1 or TRBD2 (5 bases each). CDR1 MNHEY and CDR2 SMNVEV come from the germline V gene (reference sequence). CDR3 size: 16 residues. CDR3 DNA sequence: TGTGCCAGCAGTTTGGCCGCTAGCTCTGGGGCCAACGTCCCGACTTTC. The encoded protein is CASSLAASSGANVPTF.

The chain combines TRBV7-8 with TRBJ2-7; D is ambiguous. Trimming pared 10 bases from V and 3 bases from J, leaving 10 bases between. Germline V CDR1 and CDR2: SGHVS, FQNEAQ. The CDR3 totals 11 residues. The chain's CDR3 is CATQKDYEQYF. CDR3 nucleotides: TGTGCCACCCAAAAAGACTACGAGCAGTACTTC.

V is TRBV7-2 and J is TRBJ2-3, with a tentative D call TRBD1 (6 bases). V lost 1 base and J 5 bases, leaving 7 bases between the germline ends. In germline, CDR1 is SGHTA, CDR2 FQGNSA. CDR3 length equals 13 residues. The CDR3 nucleotides read TGTGCCAGCAGCTTAGACAGGGAAGATACGCAGTATTTT. Translated: CASSLDREDTQYF.

The chain joins TRBV27 to TRBJ2-1, with TRBD1 identical over 7 bases. The CDR3 contains 15 residues. The V and J ends lost 4 bases and 5 bases, in that order; junction bases with no gene match: 8. In germline, CDR1 is MNHEY, CDR2 SMNVEV (reference sequence). Written as DNA, the CDR3 is TGTGCCAGCAGTTCCTCCCTACAGGGGAACAATGAGCAGTTCTTC. Translation gives CASSSSLQGNNEQFF.

This clonotype has only one observation. The V call is TRBV7-2, the J call TRBJ2-7; TRBD2 matches 7 bases. In germline, CDR1 is SGHTA, CDR2 FQGNSA. The CDR3 runs to 14 residues. Trimming cost V 3 bases and J 6 bases; bases outside gene matches: 8. The CDR3 reads CASSFSGRDAEQYF. The CDR3 DNA follows: TGTGCCAGCAGCTTTAGCGGGCGGGACGCCGAGCAGTACTTC.

This rearrangement joins TRBV24-1 to TRBJ2-7; 8 bases are a match to TRBD1. V was pared by 2 bases and J by 2 bases, with 16 bases of the junction left unmatched. CDR1 is KGHDR, CDR2 SFDVKD, per germline. This CDR3 region has 19 residues. DNA for the CDR3: TGTGCCACCAGTGATTCGACGGCGGACAGGGTATCGGGGGCCTACGAGCAGTACTTC. Translation gives CATSDSTADRVSGAYEQYF.

V usage is TRBV11-3 and J usage is TRBJ2-7; possible D gene TRBD2, 5 bases. Germline V gene sequence: CDR1 SGHNT, CDR2 YENEEA. The CDR3 length is 14 residues. Trimming stripped 0 bases from V and 7 bases from J, with 13 bases between. DNA of the CDR3: TGTGCCAGCAGCTTAGAGTACGGTTCGGGGGAGCAGTACTTC. It specifies CASSLEYGSGEQYF.

CDR3 loop: CASSSIPTAQETQYF. CDR3 sequence (DNA): TGTGCCAGCAGCTCTATTCCGACAGCGCAAGAGACCCAGTACTTC. The chain is built from TRBV7-9 and TRBJ2-4; D may be TRBD1 (5 bases). With the DNA end fitting TRBJ2-5 better, the J assignment may be wrong. This CDR3 region has 15 residues. Germline CDR1 SEHNR, CDR2 FQNEAQ (reference sequence).

The chain employs TRBV5-1 and TRBJ1-4, with 8 bases aligning to TRBD1. CDR1 is SGHRS and CDR2 is YFSETQ in the germline V gene. The CDR3 has 16 residues. V gave up 0 bases and J gave up 2 bases; unmatched junction bases: 3. The CDR3 DNA sequence: TGCGCCAGCAGCTTGGGGGGACAGGTTACTAATGAAAAACTGTTTTTT. This sequence encodes CASSLGGQVTNEKLFF.

This clonotype was detected once. This sequence joins TRBV7-3 and TRBJ1-2, with 7 positions matching TRBD1. V lost 4 bases, J lost 4 bases, and 6 bases stayed unmatched. The CDR3 length is 14 residues. Germline V gene lookup returns CDR1 SGHTA and CDR2 FQGTGA. In DNA form, the CDR3 reads TGTGCCAGCAGCTCAGGGACAGCCTCCTATGGCTACACCTTC. This sequence encodes CASSSGTASYGYTF.

This clonotype was detected a few times. The chain is built from TRBV7-9 and TRBJ2-1, with 13 bases matching TRBD2. There are 14 residues in the CDR3. The V segment lost 5 bases and the J segment 8 bases; nucleotides outside the gene matches: 3. The germline gives CDR1 SEHNR, CDR2 FQNEAQ (reference sequence). CDR3 nucleotide sequence: TGTGCCAGCAGCGGGACTAGCGGGGCCGATGAGCAGTTCTTC. Its translation is CASSGTSGADEQFF.